This entry lists 26 T cell receptor beta chains sequenced from one sample in a study of T cell responses to AZD1222 COVID-19 vaccine. Produced via immunoSEQ multiplex PCR; TCRdb's table is partial and in-frame only. Among about 170,000 clones listed, more than 85% were seen once. This sample comprised peripheral blood, obtained on day 0 of AZD1222 vaccination. The source is an adult in good health.

This chain's CDR3 is CSVDSTGRLNTEAFF. For the CDR3, the DNA is TGCAGCGTTGATTCGACAGGGCGGCTGAACACTGAAGCTTTCTTT. The chain carries TRBV29-1 and TRBJ1-1, with TRBD1 matching over 7 bases. Germline V gene lookup returns CDR1 SQVTM and CDR2 ANQGSEA. After removal of 3 bases from V and 0 bases from J, the junction contained 7 bases not matched to a gene. There are 15 residues in the CDR3.

The chain combines TRBV14 with TRBJ1-2; D uncertain. This CDR3 spans 12 amino acids. The V end lost 0 bases, the J end lost 5 bases, and 4 bases lay between the germline ends. Germline V gene data show CDR1 as SGHDN and CDR2 as FVKESK. CDR3 DNA: TGTGCCAGCAGCCAAGAAGCGTATGGCTACACCTTC. It is translated as CASSQEAYGYTF.

The V and J genes are TRBV2 and TRBJ1-1; D remains ambiguous. The length of the CDR3 is 14 residues. The V gene's germline CDR1 is SNHLY and CDR2 FYNNEI. V lost 8 bases and J 5 bases, leaving 18 bases between the germline ends. The CDR3 DNA is TGTGCCAGCGCTAAGGGCCCGGATGTTACTGAAGCTTTCTTT. Residues: CASAKGPDVTEAFF.

This sequence joins TRBV12-3 or TRBV12-4 and TRBJ1-4, with D perhaps TRBD1 (5 bases). There are 13 residues in the CDR3. Trimming shortened V by 6 bases and J by 4 bases, and 9 bases separated the two germline ends. The DNA for the CDR3 is TGTGCCAGCAGCCTCAGGGTTAATGAAAAACTGTTTTTT. It translates to CASSLRVNEKLFF.

V and J are TRBV5-1 and TRBJ2-1; TRBD1 might be the D (5 bases). Trimming stripped 0 bases from V and 2 bases from J, with 9 bases between. Germline loops: CDR1 SGHRS, CDR2 YFSETQ. The CDR3 runs to 15 residues. DNA of the CDR3: TGCGCCAGCAGCTTGGGGCAGGGCCCCTACAATGAGCAGTTCTTC. Its translation is CASSLGQGPYNEQFF.

The genes are TRBV2 and TRBJ2-1; a possible D gene is TRBD2 (5 bases). The CDR3 covers 10 residues. Looked up from germline, CDR1 is SNHLY and CDR2 is FYNNEI. With 8 bases removed from V and 12 bases from J, the gap between germline ends came to 11 bases. CDR3 DNA sequence: TGTGCCAGCCAACCCGGAGGGCAGTTCTTC. Translating it yields CASQPGGQFF.

This clone was counted once. J is TRBJ2-7 and V is TRBV11-2, with D perhaps TRBD2 (7 bases). The CDR3 is 15 residues long. Trimming shortened V by 1 base and J by 1 base, and 11 bases separated the two germline ends. Germline lookup yields CDR1 SGHAT and CDR2 FQNNGV. The CDR3 here is CASSLVGGPSYEQYF. The CDR3 DNA reads TGTGCCAGCAGCTTAGTCGGGGGGCCATCCTACGAGCAGTACTTC. Variable domain in full (rest from reference TRBV11-2 and TRBJ2-7): EAGVAQSPRYKIIEKRQSVAFWCNPISGHATLYWYQQILGQGPKLLIQFQNNGVVDDSQLPKDRFSAERLKGVDSTLKIQPAKLEDSAVYLCASSLVGGPSYEQYFGPGTRLTVT.

This clone was seen just once. This CDR3 is also generated by other DNA sequences in the sample. The chain employs TRBV19 and TRBJ1-5; TRBD1 aligns across 10 bases. The CDR3 covers 12 residues. V lost 6 bases, J lost 7 bases, and 0 bases stayed unmatched. The germline CDR1 and CDR2 sequences are LNHDA and SQIVND (reference sequence). The CDR3 bases are TGTGCCAGTAGGACAGGGGGCCAGCCCCAGCATTTT. Translated, it gives CASRTGGQPQHF.

The J gene is TRBJ2-2, the V gene TRBV10-3; 8 nucleotides line up with TRBD2. V shed 0 bases and J 5 bases; nucleotides not matched to a gene: 2. Germline CDR1 and CDR2: ENHRY and SYGVKD. This CDR3 is 15 amino acids long. Here the CDR3 DNA reads TGTGCCATCAGTGAGTCATCGGGAGGGACCGGGGAGCTGTTTTTT. This translates into CAISESSGGTGELFF.

Written as DNA, the CDR3 is TGTGCCAGCAGTTACGACAGGGGATTCGAGACCCAGTACTTC. Encoded protein: CASSYDRGFETQYF. The J gene is TRBJ2-5, the V gene TRBV6-5, with 8 bases identical to TRBD1. CDR1 and CDR2 (germline): MNHEY, SVGAGI. After removal of 2 bases from V and 5 bases from J, the junction contained 4 bases not matched to a gene. There are 14 residues in the CDR3.

The gene calls are TRBV3-1 (or the pseudogene TRBV3-2) and TRBJ1-6, with 8 nucleotides matching TRBD1. In germline, CDR1 is LGHDT, CDR2 YNNKEL (reference sequence). The CDR3 consists of 19 residues. The V gene end was trimmed by 0 bases and the J gene end by 7 bases; junction bases not matched to a gene: 14. This CDR3 reads CASSQDSQRTGLFNSPLHF. The CDR3 DNA reads as TGTGCCAGCAGCCAAGACTCCCAACGGACAGGGCTTTTCAATTCACCCCTCCACTTT.

The rearrangement joins TRBV27 to TRBJ2-7; TRBD2 is a possible D gene (6 bases). The CDR3 runs to 14 residues. Germline V gene data show CDR1 as MNHEY and CDR2 as SMNVEV (reference sequence). V gave up 4 bases and J gave up 7 bases, with 17 bases separating them. The CDR3 protein is CASSSSVRGWEQYF. DNA for the CDR3: TGTGCCAGCAGTTCCTCCGTGCGGGGATGGGAGCAGTACTTC.

In its sample, this clone was seen once. The chain carries TRBV5-1 and TRBJ1-2, with D possibly TRBD1 on 5 matching bases. The CDR3 has 15 amino acids. V lost 4 bases and J 5 bases, leaving 18 bases between the germline ends. Germline values: CDR1 SGHRS, CDR2 YFSETQ. CDR3 amino acids: CASSPGPGSPYGYTF. The CDR3 DNA reads TGCGCCAGCAGCCCAGGACCAGGGAGTCCGTATGGCTACACCTTC.

The gene calls are TRBV15 and TRBJ2-1; TRBD1 aligns across 10 bases. Germline V gene lookup returns CDR1 LNHNV and CDR2 YYDKDF (reference sequence). The CDR3 sequence is 15 residues long. The V segment lost 3 bases and the J segment 4 bases; nucleotides outside the gene matches: 3. CDR3 loop: CATSRGTGEYNEQFF. Here the CDR3 DNA reads TGTGCCACCAGCAGGGGGACAGGGGAGTACAATGAGCAGTTCTTC.

This chain links TRBV5-1 with TRBJ2-7; possibly TRBD2 for D (6 bases). The CDR3 is 16 residues long. V was cut by 3 bases and J by 3 bases, with 19 bases left in between. CDR1 SGHRS and CDR2 YFSETQ come from the germline V gene. The DNA of the CDR3 is TGCGCCAGCAGCTCCCTCTCGGCCGGGACTTACTACGAGCAGTACTTC. Its protein product is CASSSLSAGTYYEQYF.

V is TRBV5-1 and J is TRBJ2-2; 7 bases fit TRBD1. V shed 3 bases, J shed 1 base, and the junction held 3 bases outside the gene matches. Germline CDR1 reads SGHRS; CDR2 reads YFSETQ. The CDR3 has 15 residues. As DNA, the CDR3 is TGCGCCAGCAGCTCCAACAGGGGGAACACCGGGGAGCTGTTTTTT. Translated: CASSSNRGNTGELFF.

The chain has TRBV5-4 and TRBJ2-3; D might be TRBD2 (6 bases). CDR1 and CDR2 (germline): SGHNT, YYREEE (reference sequence). CDR3 length: 15 amino acids. Trimming removed 2 bases from V and 0 bases from J, with 10 bases in between. CDR3 in DNA: TGTGCCAGCAGCTTTGGCGGGACTAGCACAGATACGCAGTATTTT. Encoded protein: CASSFGGTSTDTQYF.

The V call is TRBV11-2, the J call TRBJ2-1, with 11 bases aligning to TRBD1. In germline, CDR1 is SGHAT, CDR2 FQNNGV. The V segment lost 5 bases and the J segment 7 bases; nucleotides outside the gene matches: 7. CDR3 length equals 15 residues. The CDR3 spells CASSARTGGMNEQFF. CDR3 nucleotide sequence: TGTGCCAGCAGCGCCCGGACAGGGGGCATGAATGAGCAGTTCTTC.

The chain's CDR3 is CASNRGQGQPQHF. The CDR3 coding sequence is TGTGCCAGCAACAGGGGGCAAGGTCAGCCCCAGCATTTT. This chain connects TRBV6-5 to TRBJ1-5; 9 bases match TRBD1. Germline CDR1 MNHEY, CDR2 SVGAGI. The V gene end was trimmed by 7 bases and the J gene end by 6 bases; junction bases not matched to a gene: 4. The CDR3 is 13 amino acids.

The chain joins TRBV4-1 to TRBJ1-6, with 9 bases that match TRBD1. Germline lookup yields CDR1 MGHRA and CDR2 YSYEKL. CDR3 length: 16 residues. V dropped 1 base and J dropped 10; count of bases not matched to a gene: 8. The CDR3 DNA reads as TGCGCCAGCAGCCAAGTCCCGGGACAGGGTGTGTCACCCCTCCACTTT. Encoded protein: CASSQVPGQGVSPLHF.

The chain combines TRBV5-6 with TRBJ1-3; D remains unclear. Between the trimmed V and J ends, which lost 0 bases and 4 bases, there was a span of 8 bases. The CDR3 contains 14 residues. The germline V gene has CDR1 SGHDT and CDR2 YYEEEE. DNA for the CDR3: TGTGCCAGCAGCTTGGGGACGGACGGAAACACCATATATTTT. It codes for CASSLGTDGNTIYF.

V usage is TRBV9 and J usage is TRBJ2-1; D perhaps matches TRBD2 (6 bases). V lost 1 base and J 12 bases, leaving 23 bases between the germline ends. The germline CDR1 and CDR2 sequences are SGDLS and YYNGEE. The CDR3 is made up of 16 amino acids. The CDR3 nucleotides are TGTGCCAGCAGCGTATCGGGGGTCAGGCCTAGAGCGGGGCAGTTCTTC. Translation gives CASSVSGVRPRAGQFF.

This chain joins TRBV4-2 and TRBJ1-2; unclear D gene. The V and J ends lost 0 bases and 0 bases respectively, with 8 bases between them. There are 15 residues in the CDR3. Germline V CDR1 and CDR2: LGHNA, YNFKEQ. CDR3 DNA: TGTGCCAGCAGCCAAGAAAGCGGGGCTAACTATGGCTACACCTTC. As protein: CASSQESGANYGYTF.

V usage is TRBV28 and J usage is TRBJ2-2; 8 bases align to TRBD2. The CDR3 covers 19 residues. V was clipped by 1 base and J by 6 bases; unmatched bases: 16. Looked up from germline, CDR1 is MDHEN and CDR2 is SYDVKM. The CDR3 loop is CASSLSSAGVGTVAGELFF. CDR3 sequence (DNA): TGTGCCAGCAGTTTATCCTCAGCGGGAGTTGGTACGGTCGCCGGGGAGCTGTTTTTT.

The chain couples TRBV5-1 to TRBJ1-2; 7 nucleotides agree with TRBD1. This CDR3 contains 17 residues. The V segment lost 6 bases and the J segment 8 bases; nucleotides outside the gene matches: 22. Germline-derived CDR1 and CDR2 are SGHRS and YFSETQ. The CDR3 spells CASNPGVETGTAGGYTF. The CDR3 bases are TGCGCCAGCAACCCCGGGGTGGAAACCGGGACAGCTGGAGGCTACACCTTC.

This sequence joins TRBV13 and TRBJ2-7, with D maybe TRBD2 (5 bases). Deletions cut 3 bases from V and 5 bases from J, with 5 bases between. The germline CDR1 and CDR2 sequences are PRHDT and FYEKMQ (reference sequence). This CDR3 is built from 11 residues. CDR3 nucleotide sequence: TGTGCCAGCAGCTTGAGGGACGAGCAGTACTTC. This codes for CASSLRDEQYF.